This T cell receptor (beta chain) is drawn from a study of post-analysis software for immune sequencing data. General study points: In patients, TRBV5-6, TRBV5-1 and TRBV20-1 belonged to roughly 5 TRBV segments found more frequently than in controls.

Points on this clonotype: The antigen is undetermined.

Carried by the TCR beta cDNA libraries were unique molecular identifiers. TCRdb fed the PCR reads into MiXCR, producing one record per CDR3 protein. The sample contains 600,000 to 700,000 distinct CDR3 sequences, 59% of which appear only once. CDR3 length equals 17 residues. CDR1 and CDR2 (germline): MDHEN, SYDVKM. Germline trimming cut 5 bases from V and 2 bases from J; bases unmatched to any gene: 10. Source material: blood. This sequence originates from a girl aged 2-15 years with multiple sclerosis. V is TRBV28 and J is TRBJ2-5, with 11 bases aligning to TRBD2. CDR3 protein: CASSVVTSGIGQETQYF. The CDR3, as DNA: TGTGCCAGCAGTGTGGTGACTAGCGGGATTGGTCAAGAGACCCAGTACTTC.